What follows are 12 T cell receptor beta chains derived from one specimen sequenced in a study of cytomegalovirus exposure and HLA in healthy donors. The PCR used 60 Vbeta and 13 Jbeta primers. The repertoire was sequenced with immunoSEQ multiplex PCR; TCRdb's copy has only in-frame clones and lacks some. The data show some 98,000 clones, about 81% seen once. Sample: PBMCs. These receptors were collected from a man between 40 and 49 years old in good health and CMV-seronegative.

V usage is TRBV5-1 and J usage is TRBJ2-1; the D is unclear. This CDR3 spans 12 amino acids. Germline values: CDR1 SGHRS, CDR2 YFSETQ. V was cut by 0 bases and J by 10 bases, with 8 bases left in between. The CDR3 DNA is TGCGCCAGCAGCTTGGACTTGTGGGAGCAGTTCTTC. It is translated as CASSLDLWEQFF. Variable domain in full (rest from reference TRBV5-1 and TRBJ2-1): KAGVTQTPRYLIKTRGQQVTLSCSPISGHRSVSWYQQTPGQGLQFLFEYFSETQRNKGNFPGRFSGRQFSNSRSEMNVSTLELGDSALYLCASSLDLWEQFFGPGTRLTVL.

In the case of this clone: One end of the junction is discordant with germline, which a read error may explain. The genes are TRBV7-9 and TRBJ1-5; possible D gene TRBD1, 5 bases. The CDR3 has 14 amino acids. Per the germline V gene, CDR1 is SEHNR and CDR2 is FQNEAQ (reference sequence). The CDR3 loop is CSSTTGGSNQPQHF. In nucleotides, the CDR3 is TGTTCCAGCACCACGGGGGGGAGCAATCAGCCCCAGCATTTT.

The chain couples TRBV7-9 to TRBJ2-3; 12 bases are a match to TRBD2. CDR3 length: 17 amino acids. CDR1 and CDR2 (germline): SEHNR, FQNEAQ (reference sequence). With V trimmed by 0 bases and J by 2 bases, 3 bases remained unmatched. CDR3 nucleotides: TGTGCCAGCAGCTTAGCCGGACTAGCGGGAACCACAGATACGCAGTATTTT. Amino acids: CASSLAGLAGTTDTQYF. The whole variable domain, filled in from reference TRBV7-9 and TRBJ2-3, reads DTGVSQNPRHKITKRGQNVTFRCDPISEHNRLYWYRQTLGQGPEFLTYFQNEAQLEKSRLLSDRFSAERPKGSFSTLEIQRTEQGDSAMYLCASSLAGLAGTTDTQYFGPGTRLTVL.

The genes are TRBV6-1 and TRBJ1-2; 12 positions match TRBD1. V lost 2 bases to trimming and J lost 8 bases; unmatched junction nucleotides: 15. The germline CDR1 and CDR2 sequences are MNHNS and SASEGT. The CDR3 runs 18 residues. CDR3 in amino acids: CASSESMAGTGGVFGYTF. The CDR3 DNA is TGTGCCAGCAGTGAATCGATGGCGGGGACAGGGGGCGTTTTCGGCTACACCTTC.

Here the CDR3 reads CSVEDDETGGSEKLFF. The CDR3 DNA sequence: TGCAGCGTTGAAGATGACGAAACGGGGGGTAGTGAAAAACTGTTTTTT. The chain recombines TRBV29-1 with TRBJ1-4; the D gene is possibly TRBD1 (5 bases). This CDR3 has 16 amino acids. The germline CDR1 and CDR2 sequences are SQVTM and ANQGSEA. V lost 0 bases to trimming and J lost 7 bases, with 18 bases between them.

J is TRBJ2-7 and V is TRBV11-2; weak D call: TRBD2 (6 bases). Per germline, CDR1 SGHAT and CDR2 FQNNGV. The CDR3 totals 12 residues. Deletions cut 7 bases from V and 3 bases from J, with 10 bases between. CDR3 region: CASNGGVYEQYF. DNA of the CDR3: TGTGCCAGCAACGGGGGTGTCTACGAGCAGTACTTC. Full variable domain (remainder filled in from reference TRBV11-2 and TRBJ2-7): EAGVAQSPRYKIIEKRQSVAFWCNPISGHATLYWYQQILGQGPKLLIQFQNNGVVDDSQLPKDRFSAERLKGVDSTLKIQPAKLEDSAVYLCASNGGVYEQYFGPGTRLTVT.

This clone was picked up one time. The genes are TRBV28 and TRBJ1-1; D possibly corresponds to TRBD1 (6 bases). The CDR3 length is 14 residues. V lost 5 bases, J lost 5 bases, and 15 bases lay in between. Germline CDR1 MDHEN, CDR2 SYDVKM. CDR3 sequence: CASSLKQGITEAFF. CDR3 in DNA: TGTGCCAGCAGTCTTAAACAGGGAATAACTGAAGCTTTCTTT.

The chain is built from TRBV6-5 and TRBJ2-2, with 10 positions matching TRBD1. Germline-derived CDR1 and CDR2 are MNHEY and SVGAGI. The CDR3 runs 16 residues. V shed 4 bases and J 5 bases; nucleotides not matched to a gene: 7. The CDR3 loop reads CASSSIGTGVTGELFF. The CDR3 nucleotides read TGTGCCAGCAGTTCCATTGGGACAGGGGTGACCGGGGAGCTGTTTTTT.

The chain uses TRBV6-1 and TRBJ1-2, with D unresolved. The germline V and J ends were trimmed by 1 base and 8 bases, with 8 bases remaining between them. The CDR3 is made up of 12 amino acids. The germline V gene encodes CDR1 MNHNS and CDR2 SASEGT. CDR3: CASSEGWRGYTF. CDR3 in DNA: TGTGCCAGCAGTGAAGGGTGGAGGGGCTACACCTTC.

The V and J genes are TRBV5-1 and TRBJ2-4; a weak D match, TRBD1 (5 bases). The germline gives CDR1 SGHRS, CDR2 YFSETQ. Trimming shortened V by 0 bases and J by 1 base, and 14 bases separated the two germline ends. The CDR3 covers 17 residues. CDR3 sequence (DNA): TGCGCCAGCAGCTTGGACGCAGGGTTGGCTGCCAAAAACATTCAGTACTTC. Its protein product is CASSLDAGLAAKNIQYF.

For this clone: In the same sample, other DNA sequences code for this CDR3. The J gene is TRBJ1-5, the V gene TRBV28; D unclear. Germline CDR1 is MDHEN and CDR2 is SYDVKM. Deletions cut 6 bases from V and 0 bases from J, with 9 bases between. This CDR3 region has 14 residues. The CDR3 sequence is CASRSGGSNQPQHF. CDR3 bases: TGTGCCAGCAGGTCAGGAGGTAGCAATCAGCCCCAGCATTTT.

This clone was recorded only once. V and J are TRBV27 and TRBJ1-1, with D possibly matching TRBD1 (6 bases). Between the trimmed V and J ends, which lost 4 bases and 0 bases, there was a span of 15 bases. CDR1 and CDR2 from the germline V gene are MNHEY and SMNVEV (reference sequence). The CDR3 extends over 16 amino acids. The CDR3 DNA is TGTGCCAGCAGTTGGGGGGGGGCAGGCTTGAACACTGAAGCTTTCTTT. Translation: CASSWGGAGLNTEAFF.